The text below deals with one T cell receptor (beta chain). What it binds is unknown. The data stem from a study of T cell responses to AZD1222 COVID-19 vaccine. General study results and limits: Clonal diversity was possibly underestimated; the donors were predominantly white British and more often female.

Clones were sequenced by immunoSEQ multiplex PCR, and TCRdb holds only the in-frame ones, with some missing. The top ten clones hold 16% of a sample with more than 85,000 clones, 80% to 90% of them seen once. Germline lookup yields CDR1 MNHEY and CDR2 SVGAGI. Deletions cut 6 bases from V and 2 bases from J, with 10 bases between. The length of the CDR3 is 13 residues. Sequenced material: peripheral blood, taken on day 0 of AZD1222 vaccination. The TCR was taken from an adult in good health. The chain has TRBV6-5 and TRBJ1-2; D might be TRBD1 (6 bases). CDR3 amino acids: CASSRDRNYGYTF. The CDR3 region has the DNA TGTGCCAGCAGCCGAGACAGGAACTATGGCTACACCTTC.